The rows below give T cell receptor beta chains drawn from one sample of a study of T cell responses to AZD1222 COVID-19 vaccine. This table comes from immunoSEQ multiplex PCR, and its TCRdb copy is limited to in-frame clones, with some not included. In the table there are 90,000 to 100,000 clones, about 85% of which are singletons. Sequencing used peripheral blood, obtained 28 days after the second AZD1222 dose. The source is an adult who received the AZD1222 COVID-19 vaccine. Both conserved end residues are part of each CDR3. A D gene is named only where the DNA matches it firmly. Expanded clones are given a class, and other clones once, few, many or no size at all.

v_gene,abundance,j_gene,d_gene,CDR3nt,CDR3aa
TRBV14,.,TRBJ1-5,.,TGTGCCAGCAGCGTCGGCGGCAATCAGCCCCAGCATTTT,CASSVGGNQPQHF
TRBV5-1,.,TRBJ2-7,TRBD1,TGCGCCAGCAGCTTGGCTGGTCAGGGGGCCTCCTACGAGCAGTACTTC,CASSLAGQGASYEQYF
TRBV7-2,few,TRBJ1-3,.,TGTGCCAGCAGGCCTGGGGTCGGAAACACCATATATTTT,CASRPGVGNTIYF
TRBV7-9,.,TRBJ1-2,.,TGTGCCAGCAGCTTAGGGACCGCTCTGGATGGCTACACCTTC,CASSLGTALDGYTF
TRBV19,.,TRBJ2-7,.,TGTGCCAGTAGTAGCGGACAGCTCTACGAGCAGTACTTC,CASSSGQLYEQYF
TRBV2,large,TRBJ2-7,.,TGTGCCAGCAGTGGTGTCGGGGGCGACGAGCAGTACTTC,CASSGVGGDEQYF
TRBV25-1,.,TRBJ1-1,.,TGTGCCAGCACAACGCCGGGTAGCACTGAAGCTTTCTTT,CASTTPGSTEAFF
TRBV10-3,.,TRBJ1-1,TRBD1,TGTGCCATCATGGGGACAGCGAACACTGAAGCTTTCTTT,CAIMGTANTEAFF
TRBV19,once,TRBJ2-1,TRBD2,TGTGCCAGTAGGCCAGCGGGATACAATGAGCAGTTCTTC,CASRPAGYNEQFF
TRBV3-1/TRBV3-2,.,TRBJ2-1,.,TGTGCCAGCAGCCAAGATCCAAGTTGGGGGAATGAGCAGTTCTTC,CASSQDPSWGNEQFF
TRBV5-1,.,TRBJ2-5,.,TGCGCCAGCAGCTCTCTGGGGACCCAAGAGACCCAGTACTTC,CASSSLGTQETQYF
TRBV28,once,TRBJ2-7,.,TGTGCCAGCAGTTTGGGTGGAATATCCTACGAGCAGTACTTC,CASSLGGISYEQYF
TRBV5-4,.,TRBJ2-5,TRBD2,TGTGCCAGCAGCTTGGTTGGGGGGGGAGCGGGAGAAGAGACCCAGTACTTC,CASSLVGGGAGEETQYF
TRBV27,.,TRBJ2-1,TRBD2,TGTGCCAGCTCCCCCCGGACTAGCGGGGGTTACAATGAGCAGTTCTTC,CASSPRTSGGYNEQFF
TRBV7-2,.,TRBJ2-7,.,TGTGCCAGCAGCCTGAGTCGGGACATTCTTTACGAGCAGTACTTC,CASSLSRDILYEQYF
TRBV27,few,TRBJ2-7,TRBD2,TGTGCCAGCAGTTTTAGCGGGGGAACCTACGAGCAGTACTTC,CASSFSGGTYEQYF
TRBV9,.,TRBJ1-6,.,TGTGCCAGCAGCGTAGTTTTGAATTCACCCCTCCACTTT,CASSVVLNSPLHF
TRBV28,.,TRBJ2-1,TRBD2,TGTGCCAGCAGTTTCTTGGCTAGCGGATACAATGAGCAGTTCTTC,CASSFLASGYNEQFF
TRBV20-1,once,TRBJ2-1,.,TGCAGTGCTAGTCCCGGGGGCAGGGGTTTATACAATGAGCAGTTCTTC,CSASPGGRGLYNEQFF
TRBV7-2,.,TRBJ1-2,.,TGTGCCAGCAGCCCCCAGAGCGGACTGACTATGGGGAGCTACACCTTC,CASSPQSGLTMGSYTF